Following are 2 T cell receptor beta chains from one sample sequenced in a study of identical twins. TCRdb analysed the 5' RACE reads with MiXCR anew, one entry per CDR3 protein. In the table there are under 20,000 distinct CDR3 sequences, roughly 71% of which are singletons. The sequencing input was memory (CD45RO+) T cells sorted from blood. Receptors originate from a woman between 18 and 30 years old in good health. This table probably holds off-target reads from a library built for another chain.

The CDR3, as DNA: TGTGCCAGCAGTTACTCGCGGTCCCGCACTGAAGCTTTCTTT. This translates into CASSYSRSRTEAFF. The gene calls are TRBV6-2 or TRBV6-3 and TRBJ1-1; D is undetermined. CDR1 and CDR2 from the germline V gene are MNHEY and SVGEGT. CDR3 length equals 14 residues. V was clipped by 0 bases and J by 4 bases, with 9 bases between them.

The CDR3 reads CASSPPNFYEQYF. CDR3 DNA: TGTGCCAGCAGCCCCCCCAATTTCTACGAGCAGTACTTC. V and J are TRBV6-2 or TRBV6-3 and TRBJ2-7; D gene ambiguous. Between the trimmed V and J ends, which lost 6 bases and 3 bases, there was a span of 12 bases. This CDR3 is built from 13 residues. The germline CDR1 and CDR2 sequences are MNHEY and SVGEGT.